This T cell receptor (beta chain) is from a study of blood T cell repertoires in COVID-19. As for the study in general: Sources were T cells, B-cell-depleted T cells, or PBMCs; the material itself was cDNA or gDNA.

Sequenced by immunoSEQ multiplex PCR; TCRdb stores in-frame clones only, minus some. In the table there are 150,000 to 200,000 clones, approximately 85% of which are singletons. CDR1 and CDR2 (germline): SEHNR, FQNEAQ (reference sequence). The CDR3 is made up of 15 amino acids. Deletions cut 4 bases from V and 3 bases from J, with 15 bases between. The receptor's source is a woman aged 80 or over with acute or convalescent COVID-19. The sample taken for sequencing was peripheral blood. The gene calls are TRBV7-9 and TRBJ1-2; possible D gene TRBD1, 6 bases. The CDR3 DNA reads as TGTGCCAGCAGCTCTCTACATAGACAGGACTATGGCTACACCTTC. Its protein is CASSSLHRQDYGYTF.